The 16 T cell receptor beta chains reported below all come from one sample, sequenced in a study of identical twins. TCRdb processed the 5' RACE reads anew with MiXCR; each CDR3 protein has one entry. The sample consists of nearly 250,000 distinct CDR3 sequences, about 7% of them appearing once. The same sample was also studied in work on yellow fever vaccine responses in identical twins.

Sequenced sample: memory (CD45RO+) T cells sorted from blood. The receptors shown here come from a young woman in good health.

This clonotype was found many times. The genes are TRBV27 and TRBJ2-4; 7 bases map to TRBD1. This CDR3 contains 14 residues. The V segment lost 1 base and the J segment 8 bases; nucleotides outside the gene matches: 5. The germline gives CDR1 MNHEY, CDR2 SMNVEV (reference sequence). The CDR3 coding sequence is TGTGCCAGCAGTTTATACAGGGGTCGGGACATTCAGTACTTC. Amino acid sequence: CASSLYRGRDIQYF.

This clonotype has a handful of counts. The CDR3 nucleotides are TGCGCCAGCAGCTTGAGACCGGGACAGGGGACCTACGAGCAGTACGTC. Its protein product is CASSLRPGQGTYEQYV. The V gene is TRBV5-1, the J gene TRBJ2-7; 10 positions agree with TRBD1. The CDR3 has 16 residues. The trim removed 1 base at V and 2 bases at J, leaving 6 bases unmatched. Germline V gene lookup returns CDR1 SGHRS and CDR2 YFSETQ.

This clonotype occurred many times. The rearrangement joins TRBV3-1 to TRBJ2-4; D unresolved. The V gene lost 4 bases and the J gene lost 0 bases, with 7 bases spanning the gap. Germline V gives CDR1 LGHDT, CDR2 YNNKEL (reference sequence). This CDR3 contains 14 residues. The CDR3 coding sequence is TGTGCCAGCAGCCCCCGGGTAGCCAAAAACATTCAGTACTTC. Protein sequence: CASSPRVAKNIQYF.

This clonotype was observed at least ten times. The gene calls are TRBV10-3 and TRBJ2-4; 9 bases are a match to TRBD1. This CDR3 has 15 residues. With 5 bases clipped from V and 7 bases from J, the junction kept 9 bases outside the gene matches. CDR1 ENHRY and CDR2 SYGVKD come from the germline V gene. The DNA for the CDR3 is TGTGCCATCAGTAAGGACAGGGGAGGCAGGAACATTCAGTACTTC. Its translation is CAISKDRGGRNIQYF.

This clonotype was counted between two and nine times. V gene TRBV7-2 combines with J gene TRBJ2-1; a possible D gene is TRBD2 (6 bases). The CDR3 runs to 15 residues. Germline CDR1 reads SGHTA; CDR2 reads FQGNSA. Trimming left V 8 bases short and J 7 bases short, with 21 bases between. The CDR3 region is CASSFSWEARNEQFF. CDR3 bases: TGTGCCAGCTCCTTCTCGTGGGAGGCCAGGAATGAGCAGTTCTTC.

This clonotype was counted at least ten times. V gene TRBV27 combines with J gene TRBJ2-1; 7 bases are a match to TRBD1. The CDR3 covers 15 residues. V lost 5 bases, J lost 4 bases, and 8 bases stayed unmatched. Germline CDR1 and CDR2: MNHEY and SMNVEV (reference sequence). The CDR3 loop is CASSPGTDLYNEQFF. The DNA of the CDR3 is TGTGCCAGCAGTCCCGGGACAGACCTTTACAATGAGCAGTTCTTC.

This clonotype was observed many times. The genes are TRBV7-6 and TRBJ2-1, with TRBD2 matching over 9 bases. J lost 7 bases, V lost 2 bases, and 6 bases had no gene match. This CDR3 spans 15 amino acids. Germline CDR1 reads SGHVS; CDR2 reads FNYEAQ. CDR3 amino acids: CASSLSSGSGNEQFF. CDR3 bases: TGTGCCAGCAGCTTAAGTAGCGGGAGCGGAAATGAGCAGTTCTTC. The full variable domain, rest sourced from reference TRBV7-6 and TRBJ2-1, is GAGVSQSPRYKVTKRGQDVALRCDPISGHVSLYWYRQALGQGPEFLTYFNYEAQQDKSGLPNDRFSAERPEGSISTLTIQRTEQRDSAMYRCASSLSSGSGNEQFFGPGTRLTVL.

The chain employs TRBV14 and TRBJ1-5; D is unclear. This CDR3 region has 13 residues. Trimming cost V 4 bases and J 5 bases, with 9 bases left between them. CDR1 SGHDN and CDR2 FVKESK come from the germline V gene. For the CDR3, the DNA is TGTGCCAGCAGCCTGGGTCCCCATCAGCCCCAGCATTTT. This encodes CASSLGPHQPQHF.

This clonotype was detected only a few times. The chain employs TRBV20-1 and TRBJ1-1; 7 nucleotides match TRBD1. Germline V gene sequence: CDR1 DFQATT, CDR2 SNEGSKA (reference sequence). This CDR3 has 11 amino acids. J lost 7 bases, V lost 3 bases, and 2 bases had no gene match. CDR3 region: CSASQGGEAFF. CDR3 DNA sequence: TGCAGTGCTAGTCAGGGGGGTGAAGCTTTCTTT.

This clonotype was observed at least ten times. This chain joins TRBV3-1 and TRBJ2-3; possible D gene TRBD2, 6 bases. From germline, CDR1 is LGHDT and CDR2 YNNKEL (reference sequence). V lost 0 bases, J lost 1 base, and 8 bases lay in between. This CDR3 has 15 residues. The DNA for the CDR3 is TGTGCCAGCAGCCAAGATCAGCGGGGCACAGATACGCAGTATTTT. It specifies CASSQDQRGTDTQYF.

The V call is TRBV28, the J call TRBJ2-3, with 13 positions matching TRBD2. The germline CDR1 and CDR2 sequences are MDHEN and SYDVKM. Trimming took 4 bases from V and 3 from J; bases not matched to a gene: 4. The CDR3 is 16 residues long. CDR3 region: CASSSTSGGTTDTQYF. The CDR3 DNA follows: TGTGCCAGCAGTTCGACTAGCGGGGGGACAACAGATACGCAGTATTTT.

This clonotype was counted at least ten times. The chain links TRBV7-8 to TRBJ2-5; D call uncertain. V lost 5 bases, J lost 5 bases, and 15 bases lay in between. The CDR3 covers 14 residues. Germline CDR1 SGHVS, CDR2 FQNEAQ. This CDR3 reads CASSQPSMAETQYF. DNA of the CDR3: TGTGCCAGCAGCCAACCCTCGATGGCGGAGACCCAGTACTTC.

This clonotype was seen ten or more times. The chain employs TRBV20-1 and TRBJ2-3; D is unresolved. This CDR3 region has 16 residues. V was pared by 4 bases and J by 2 bases, with 19 bases between. Germline CDR1 reads DFQATT; CDR2 reads SNEGSKA (reference sequence). Here the CDR3 DNA reads TGCAGTGCTATTGATCGTGGGCCCACCATCACAGATACGCAGTATTTT. It is translated as CSAIDRGPTITDTQYF.

The table lists this clonotype with many counts. This rearrangement joins TRBV3-1 to TRBJ2-3, with no clear D. This CDR3 is built from 12 residues. Trimming left V 5 bases short and J 2 bases short, with 5 bases between. Germline V gene sequence: CDR1 LGHDT, CDR2 YNNKEL (reference sequence). The CDR3 is CASSTNTDTQYF. DNA of the CDR3: TGTGCCAGCAGCACCAACACAGATACGCAGTATTTT.

This clonotype showed up just a few times. Here the CDR3 DNA reads TGCAGTGCTAGGAAGGGAGCCCTTGGGGGGGGCCAGCATTTT. Translation: CSARKGALGGGQHF. The chain is built from TRBV20-1 and TRBJ1-5, with a tentative D call TRBD1 (5 bases). Germline V gives CDR1 DFQATT, CDR2 SNEGSKA (reference sequence). V was shortened by 3 bases and J by 12 bases, with 21 bases between the two germline ends. CDR3 size: 14 residues.

In this sample, this clonotype turned up many times. The chain employs TRBV5-1 and TRBJ2-1, with 13 positions matching TRBD2. Germline CDR1 SGHRS, CDR2 YFSETQ. The ends lost 1 base at V and 6 bases at J; junction bases unmatched: 7. This CDR3 has 17 amino acids. CDR3 sequence: CASSLNPGLAGPNEQFF. The CDR3 DNA sequence: TGCGCCAGCAGCTTGAACCCGGGACTAGCGGGACCCAATGAGCAGTTCTTC.